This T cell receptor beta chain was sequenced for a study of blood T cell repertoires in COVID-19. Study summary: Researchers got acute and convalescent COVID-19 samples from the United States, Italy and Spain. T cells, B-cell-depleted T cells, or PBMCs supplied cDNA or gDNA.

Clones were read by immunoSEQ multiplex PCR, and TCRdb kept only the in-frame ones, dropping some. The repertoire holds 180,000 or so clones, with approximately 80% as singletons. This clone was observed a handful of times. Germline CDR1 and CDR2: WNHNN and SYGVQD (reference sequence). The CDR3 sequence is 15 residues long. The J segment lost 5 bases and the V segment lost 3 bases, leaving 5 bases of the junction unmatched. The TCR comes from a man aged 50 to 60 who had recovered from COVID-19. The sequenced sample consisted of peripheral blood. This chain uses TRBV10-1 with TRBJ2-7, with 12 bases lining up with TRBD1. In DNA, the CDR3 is TGCGCCAGCAGTGACCCCGGGACAGGGGGCCACGAGCAGTACTTC. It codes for CASSDPGTGGHEQYF.